This TCR beta chain was profiled in a study of shared clonotypes between healthy human individuals. General study findings and limits: Lower generation probabilities were found for non-shared clonotypes than for those shared by all four donors. The sharing of 4% to 5.5% of naive CD4 clonotypes was seen across a handful of donors.

Measured with immunoSEQ multiplex PCR; TCRdb has only the in-frame clones, and not every one. The data hold 650,000 to 750,000 clones, with 60% to 80% observed a single time. Comment on this clone: Its antigen remains unknown. The same CDR3 is also encoded by other DNA sequences in this sample.

CDR3 length equals 13 residues. In germline, CDR1 is SGHNT, CDR2 YENEEA. V was shortened by 5 bases and J by 0 bases, with 5 bases between the two germline ends. Sequenced: memory CD4+ T cells sorted from blood. As to subset: CD45RA-negative fraction. This receptor was taken from a woman in her 30s in good health. V is TRBV11-3 and J is TRBJ2-1; D call uncertain. CDR3 in DNA: TGTGCCAGCAGCAGGAGCTCCTACAATGAGCAGTTCTTC. Protein sequence: CASSRSSYNEQFF.